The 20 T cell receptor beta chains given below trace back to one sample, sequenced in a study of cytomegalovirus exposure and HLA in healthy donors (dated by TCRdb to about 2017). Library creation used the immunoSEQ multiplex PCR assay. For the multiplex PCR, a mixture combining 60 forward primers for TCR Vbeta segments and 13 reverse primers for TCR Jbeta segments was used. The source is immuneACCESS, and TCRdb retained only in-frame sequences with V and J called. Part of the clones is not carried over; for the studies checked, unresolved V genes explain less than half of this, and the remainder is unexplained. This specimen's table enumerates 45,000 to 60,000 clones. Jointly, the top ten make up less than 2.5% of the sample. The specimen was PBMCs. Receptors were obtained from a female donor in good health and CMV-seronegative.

The chain's CDR3 is CASQTGTVYNEQFF. DNA for the CDR3: TGTGCCTCTCAAACCGGGACAGTCTACAATGAGCAGTTCTTC. The rearrangement uses TRBV28 and TRBJ2-1, with 7 bases fitting TRBD1. Germline assignment: CDR1 MDHEN and CDR2 SYDVKM. The CDR3 spans 14 residues. After removal of 11 bases from V and 3 bases from J, the junction contained 10 bases not matched to a gene.

CDR3: CAWGRPTYEQYF. DNA of the CDR3: TGTGCCTGGGGGAGGCCGACCTACGAGCAGTACTTC. The rearrangement links TRBV30 to TRBJ2-7; TRBD2 might be the D (6 bases). The V gene's germline CDR1 is GTSNPN and CDR2 SVGIG (reference sequence). This CDR3 is built from 12 residues. V gave up 5 bases and J gave up 2 bases, with 10 bases separating them.

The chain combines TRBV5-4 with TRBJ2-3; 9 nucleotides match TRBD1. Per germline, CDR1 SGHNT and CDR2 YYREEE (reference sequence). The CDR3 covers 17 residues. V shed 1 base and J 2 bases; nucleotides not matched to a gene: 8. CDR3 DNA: TGTGCCAGCAGCTTGAGGGACAGGGTAAGGCCCACAGATACGCAGTATTTT. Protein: CASSLRDRVRPTDTQYF.

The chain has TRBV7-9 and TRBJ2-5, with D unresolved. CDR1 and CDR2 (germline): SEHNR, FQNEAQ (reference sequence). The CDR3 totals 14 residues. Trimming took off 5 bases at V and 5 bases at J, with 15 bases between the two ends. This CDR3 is CASSPWFSAETQYF. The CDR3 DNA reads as TGTGCCAGCAGCCCCTGGTTCTCAGCGGAGACCCAGTACTTC.

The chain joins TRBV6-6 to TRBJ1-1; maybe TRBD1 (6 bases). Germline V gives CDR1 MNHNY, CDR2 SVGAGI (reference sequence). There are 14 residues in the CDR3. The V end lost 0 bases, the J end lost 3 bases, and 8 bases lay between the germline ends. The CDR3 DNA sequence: TGTGCCAGCAGTTACTCGGGGGGGCACACTGAAGCTTTCTTT. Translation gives CASSYSGGHTEAFF.

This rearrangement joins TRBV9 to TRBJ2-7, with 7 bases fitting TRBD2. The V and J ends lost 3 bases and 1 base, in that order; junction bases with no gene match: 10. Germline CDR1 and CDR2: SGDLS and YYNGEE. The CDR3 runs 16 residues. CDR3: CASSATGASGSYEQYF. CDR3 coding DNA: TGTGCCAGCAGCGCAACTGGGGCTAGCGGATCCTACGAGCAGTACTTC. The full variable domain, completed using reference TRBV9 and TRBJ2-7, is DSGVTQTPKHLITATGQRVTLRCSPRSGDLSVYWYQQSLDQGLQFLIQYYNGEERAKGNILERFSAQQFPDLHSELNLSSLELGDSALYFCASSATGASGSYEQYFGPGTRLTVT.

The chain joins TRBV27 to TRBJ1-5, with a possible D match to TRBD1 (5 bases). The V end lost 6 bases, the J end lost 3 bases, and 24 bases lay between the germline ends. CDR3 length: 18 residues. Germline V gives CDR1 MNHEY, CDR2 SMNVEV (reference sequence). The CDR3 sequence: CASSPGTGKTYYNQPQHF. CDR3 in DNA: TGTGCCAGCAGCCCCGGGACTGGGAAAACATATTACAATCAGCCCCAGCATTTT.

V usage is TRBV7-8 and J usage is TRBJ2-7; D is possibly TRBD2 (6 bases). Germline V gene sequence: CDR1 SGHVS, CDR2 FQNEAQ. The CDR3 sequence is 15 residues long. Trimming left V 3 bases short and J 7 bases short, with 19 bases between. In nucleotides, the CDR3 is TGTGCCAGCAGCTTCTCCGGGACTGGAAGAAGGGAGCAGTACTTC. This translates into CASSFSGTGRREQYF.

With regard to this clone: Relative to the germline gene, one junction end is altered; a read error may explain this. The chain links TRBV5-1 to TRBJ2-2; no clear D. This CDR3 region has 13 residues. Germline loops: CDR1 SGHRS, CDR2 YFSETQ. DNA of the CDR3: TGCGCCAGCGGCTTGGGGTCGGTCGGGGAGCTGTTTTTT. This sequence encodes CASGLGSVGELFF.

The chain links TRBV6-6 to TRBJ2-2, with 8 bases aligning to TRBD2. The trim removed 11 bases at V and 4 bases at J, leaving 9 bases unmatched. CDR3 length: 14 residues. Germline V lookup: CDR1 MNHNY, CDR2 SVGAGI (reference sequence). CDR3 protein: CAGERGTATGELFF. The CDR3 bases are TGTGCCGGTGAGCGGGGGACCGCCACCGGGGAGCTGTTTTTT.

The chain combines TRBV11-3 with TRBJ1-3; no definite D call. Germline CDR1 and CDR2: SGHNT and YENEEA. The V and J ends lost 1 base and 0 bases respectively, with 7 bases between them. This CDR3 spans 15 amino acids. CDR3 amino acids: CASSLGGSSGNTIYF. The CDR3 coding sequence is TGTGCCAGCAGCTTAGGAGGGAGCTCTGGAAACACCATATATTTT.

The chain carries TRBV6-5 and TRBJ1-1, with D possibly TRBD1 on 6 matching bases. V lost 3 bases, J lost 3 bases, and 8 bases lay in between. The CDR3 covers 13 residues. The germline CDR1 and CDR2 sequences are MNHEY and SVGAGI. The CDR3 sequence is CASSYQGYTEAFF. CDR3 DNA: TGTGCCAGCAGTTATCAGGGGTACACTGAAGCTTTCTTT.

The CDR3 loop is CASSSWTAALSGANVLTF. The CDR3 DNA reads TGTGCCAGCAGCTCTTGGACAGCCGCCCTCTCTGGGGCCAACGTCCTGACTTTC. The chain uses TRBV11-3 and TRBJ2-6; D possibly corresponds to TRBD1 (6 bases). Trimming shortened V by 4 bases and J by 0 bases, and 16 bases separated the two germline ends. CDR3 size: 18 residues. Germline V gene data show CDR1 as SGHNT and CDR2 as YENEEA.

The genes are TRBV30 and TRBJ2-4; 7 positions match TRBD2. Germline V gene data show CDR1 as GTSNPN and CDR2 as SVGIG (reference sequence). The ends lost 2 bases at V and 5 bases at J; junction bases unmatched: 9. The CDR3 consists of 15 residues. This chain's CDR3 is CAWSPRGGWENIQYF. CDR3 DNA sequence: TGTGCCTGGAGTCCACGCGGGGGTTGGGAAAACATTCAGTACTTC.

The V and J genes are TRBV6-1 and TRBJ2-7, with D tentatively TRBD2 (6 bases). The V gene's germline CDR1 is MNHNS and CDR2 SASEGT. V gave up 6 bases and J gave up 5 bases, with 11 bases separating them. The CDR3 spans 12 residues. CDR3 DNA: TGTGCCAGCAGGCCGGGGGTCGACGAGCAGTACTTC. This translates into CASRPGVDEQYF.

CDR3 in amino acids: CASSPVTGELFF. CDR3 nucleotides: TGTGCCAGCAGTCCGGTCACCGGGGAGCTGTTTTTT. The V gene is TRBV6-6, the J gene TRBJ2-2; D is ambiguous. Germline V lookup: CDR1 MNHNY, CDR2 SVGAGI (reference sequence). Trimming pared 5 bases from V and 4 bases from J, leaving 5 bases between. The CDR3 totals 12 residues.

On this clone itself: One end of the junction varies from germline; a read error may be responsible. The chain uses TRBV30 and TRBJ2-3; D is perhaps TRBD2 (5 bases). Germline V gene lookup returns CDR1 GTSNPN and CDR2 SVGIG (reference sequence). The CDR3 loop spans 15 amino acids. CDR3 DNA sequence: TGTGCCGGGAGTGTGCCACAGCCTAGCACAGATACGCAGTATTTT. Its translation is CAGSVPQPSTDTQYF.

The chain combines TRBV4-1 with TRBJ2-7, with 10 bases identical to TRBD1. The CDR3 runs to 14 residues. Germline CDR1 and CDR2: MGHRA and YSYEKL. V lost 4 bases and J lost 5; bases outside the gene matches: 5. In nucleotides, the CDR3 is TGCGCCAGCAGCCTACCGGGACAGGGGAACGAGCAGTACTTC. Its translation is CASSLPGQGNEQYF.

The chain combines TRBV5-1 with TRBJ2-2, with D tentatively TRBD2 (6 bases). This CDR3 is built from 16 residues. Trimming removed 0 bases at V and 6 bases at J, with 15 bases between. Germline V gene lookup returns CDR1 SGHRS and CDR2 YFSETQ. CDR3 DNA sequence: TGCGCCAGCAGCTTGGACCCCGCGGGGCGACCCGGGGAGCTGTTTTTT. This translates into CASSLDPAGRPGELFF.

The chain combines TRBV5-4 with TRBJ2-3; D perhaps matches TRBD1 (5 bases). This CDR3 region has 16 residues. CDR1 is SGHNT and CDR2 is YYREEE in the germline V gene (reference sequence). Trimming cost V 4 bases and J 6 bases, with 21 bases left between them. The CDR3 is CASSPTQGTPQDTQYF. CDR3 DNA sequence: TGTGCCAGCAGCCCCACCCAGGGTACACCCCAGGATACGCAGTATTTT.